This T cell receptor beta chain was identified during a study of neurological immune-mediated disorders. This clonotype occurred many times. The cDNA was generated by 5'RACE with 10-nucleotide random UMIs. TCRdb re-called the 5' RACE reads with MiXCR, one entry per CDR3 protein. This table holds roughly 80,000 distinct CDR3 sequences, around a tenth found once. The CDR3 spans 15 residues. The V gene's germline CDR1 is SGHDN and CDR2 FVKESK. J gave up 3 bases and V 3 bases, and 6 bases lay outside the gene matches. It was blood bank volunteers in Maryland, USA who made up the healthy controls. This clonotype was obtained from a man aged 40-50 years in good health. The source material was PBMCs. The chain couples TRBV14 to TRBJ1-1; 8 bases line up with TRBD1. CDR3 DNA sequence: TGTGCCAGCAGCCATCAGGGGGCGCGGGACACTGAAGCTTTCTTT. This codes for CASSHQGARDTEAFF. Drawing the rest from reference TRBV14 and TRBJ1-1, the complete variable domain is EAGVTQFPSHSVIEKGQTVTLRCDPISGHDNLYWYRRVMGKEIKFLLHFVKESKQDESGMPNNRFLAERTGGTYSTLKVQPAELEDSGVYFCASSHQGARDTEAFFGQGTRLTVV.